The sequence of this T cell receptor beta chain was determined in a study of OX40 agonist ivuxolimab in advanced cancers. The V end was cut by 1 base, the J end by 6 bases, with 7 bases between. The CDR3 covers 12 residues. CDR1 is SGHTA and CDR2 is FQGNSA in the germline V gene. Produced via immunoSEQ multiplex PCR; TCRdb's table is partial and in-frame only. The repertoire has 25,000 to 35,000 clones, 82% of them found once; the top ten carry 20% to 25%. Sequencing used CD4+ or CD8+ T cells sorted from blood, obtained in a trial of the OX40 agonist ivuxolimab. This sequence originates from an adult with an advanced solid tumor such as melanoma, head and neck, liver or kidney cancer. The V gene is TRBV7-2, the J gene TRBJ2-7; D perhaps matches TRBD1 (5 bases). The CDR3 loop is CASSLVRGEQYF. The CDR3 nucleotides are TGTGCCAGCAGCTTAGTAAGGGGCGAGCAGTACTTC.